The sequence of this T cell receptor (beta chain) was determined in a study of T cell responses to AZD1222 COVID-19 vaccine. Profiled with immunoSEQ multiplex PCR; TCRdb holds only in-frame clones, not every one. The table records roughly 170,000 clones, roughly nine tenths of them present only once. Whole-study results and caveats: Spike-specific TCR breadth and depth rose after two AZD1222 doses. Spike regions recognized by vaccine-associated CD4 TCRs spanned the protein, led by 160-218 and 743-854.

On this clone itself: The antigen remains undetermined.

The TCR was taken from an adult in good health. The material was peripheral blood, obtained on day 0 of AZD1222 vaccination.

The CDR3 loop is CATSRYQRVDETQYF. DNA for the CDR3: TGTGCCACCAGCCGCTACCAAAGGGTGGACGAGACCCAGTACTTC. V and J are TRBV15 and TRBJ2-5; D is unclear. CDR3 size: 15 residues. CDR1 is LNHNV, CDR2 YYDKDF, per germline (reference sequence). V shed 5 bases and J shed 5 bases, with 18 bases lying between them.